The 13 T cell receptor beta chains given below trace back to one sample, sequenced in a study of vaccination effects on CD4 cells after COVID-19. The assay was immunoSEQ multiplex PCR, and TCRdb's table has in-frame clones only and misses some. The repertoire consists of 55,000 to 75,000 clones, with around three quarters occurring once and the leading ten covering approximately 3.7%. These receptors' antigens are unknown. Sequencing was preceded by expansion of antigen-specific CD4+ T cells with viral peptide pools in the ViraFEST assay. Subsequent to less than eleven days of culture, CD4+ T cells were isolated. The study found no prior SARS-CoV-2 infection in the vaccine recipients, who tested negative for nucleocapsid antibodies. Sequencing was performed on CD4+ T cells from PBMCs cultured with HCoV-OC43 spike peptides, taken before COVID-19 vaccination. Subset described: HCoV-OC43 spike overlapping peptide pool stimulation. All receptors come from a human donor who received a COVID-19 vaccine.

This clone was seen a handful of times. This chain joins TRBV28 and TRBJ1-1, with 8 bases matching TRBD1. V gave up 7 bases and J gave up 5 bases; unmatched junction bases: 9. This CDR3 region has 14 residues. CDR1 is MDHEN and CDR2 is SYDVKM in the germline V gene. Here the CDR3 DNA reads TGTGCCAGCACCAACGCCAGGGGGCGTACTGAAGCTTTCTTT. Its protein is CASTNARGRTEAFF.

The chain is built from TRBV28 and TRBJ1-3, with 7 positions matching TRBD1. After removal of 6 bases from V and 1 base from J, the junction contained 6 bases not matched to a gene. Germline V gene lookup returns CDR1 MDHEN and CDR2 SYDVKM. The CDR3 is made up of 15 amino acids. The CDR3 DNA reads as TGTGCCAGCAGCCTCAGGGGGAGTTCTGGAAACACCATATATTTT. This encodes CASSLRGSSGNTIYF.

The chain joins TRBV5-3 to TRBJ1-1, with TRBD1 matching 7 bases. TRBV5-3 is classed as an ORF, of uncertain function. The CDR3 runs 14 residues. Unmatched junction bases numbered 3, after V lost 3 bases and J lost 1 base. CDR3 coding DNA: TGTGCCAGAAGCTCTCACAGGGGGAACACTGAAGCTTTCTTT. Protein: CARSSHRGNTEAFF.

The chain links TRBV6-5 to TRBJ1-5; 9 nucleotides agree with TRBD1. The CDR3 is 14 amino acids. The V and J ends lost 2 bases and 4 bases, in that order; junction bases with no gene match: 0. The germline CDR1 and CDR2 sequences are MNHEY and SVGAGI. The CDR3 spells CASSYGQGNQPQHF. The CDR3, as DNA: TGTGCCAGCAGTTACGGACAGGGGAATCAGCCCCAGCATTTT.

The chain carries TRBV6-2 or TRBV6-3 and TRBJ2-2; TRBD1 agrees at 10 bases. Germline V gene lookup returns CDR1 MNHEY and CDR2 SVGEGT. Trimming removed 6 bases from V and 7 bases from J; junction bases left unmatched: 14. The CDR3 spans 17 residues. In DNA, the CDR3 is TGTGCCAGCAGCTCCATCAGACAGGGGGCGTTTGGCGGGGAGCTGTTTTTT. It specifies CASSSIRQGAFGGELFF.

This clone has more than one count but fewer than ten. V usage is TRBV10-3 and J usage is TRBJ1-6; D is unresolved. CDR3 size: 12 residues. Trimming removed 6 bases at V and 5 bases at J, with 5 bases between. From germline, CDR1 is ENHRY and CDR2 SYGVKD. The CDR3, as DNA: TGTGCCATCAGACATGATAATTCACCCCTCCACTTT. This encodes CAIRHDNSPLHF.

J is TRBJ1-1 and V is TRBV5-1; D not resolved. The CDR3 has 13 amino acids. The ends were cut back, 5 bases at V and 0 bases at J, with 8 bases in the middle. Germline V gene lookup returns CDR1 SGHRS and CDR2 YFSETQ. CDR3 coding DNA: TGCGCCAGCAGACAAGGTTTGAACACTGAAGCTTTCTTT. Amino acid sequence: CASRQGLNTEAFF.

V is TRBV9 and J is TRBJ2-2, with D maybe TRBD1 (6 bases). The CDR3 has 15 amino acids. Looked up from germline, CDR1 is SGDLS and CDR2 is YYNGEE. V lost 4 bases, J lost 0 bases, and 10 bases lay in between. In nucleotides, the CDR3 is TGTGCCAGCAGCCGGACAGAAACGAACACCGGGGAGCTGTTTTTT. It is translated as CASSRTETNTGELFF.

The chain joins TRBV5-1 to TRBJ2-5; 10 bases line up with TRBD1. The CDR3 runs 17 residues. Germline V gives CDR1 SGHRS, CDR2 YFSETQ. Germline trimming cut 0 bases from V and 4 bases from J; bases unmatched to any gene: 9. The CDR3 protein is CASSLVRQGAPGETQYF. CDR3 sequence (DNA): TGCGCCAGCAGCTTGGTCAGACAGGGGGCGCCGGGAGAGACCCAGTACTTC.

The chain uses TRBV12-3 or TRBV12-4 and TRBJ2-1; D ambiguous. The CDR3 has 13 residues. Trimming stripped 6 bases from V and 0 bases from J, with 6 bases between. DNA for the CDR3: TGTGCCAGCAGCAAGAGCTCCTACAATGAGCAGTTCTTC. Translating gives CASSKSSYNEQFF.

This chain connects TRBV5-1 to TRBJ2-3; TRBD1 aligns across 7 bases. Germline V gene sequence: CDR1 SGHRS, CDR2 YFSETQ. V gave up 4 bases and J gave up 2 bases; unmatched junction bases: 7. The CDR3 contains 15 residues. CDR3 in DNA: TGCGCCAGCAGCATCCAAGGGGGCTACACAGATACGCAGTATTTT. This sequence encodes CASSIQGGYTDTQYF.

CDR3 nucleotides: TGCGCCAGCAGCTTGGCGAGTAGCACAGATACGCAGTATTTT. Its protein product is CASSLASSTDTQYF. The chain carries TRBV5-1 and TRBJ2-3; D is unresolved. Germline CDR1 and CDR2: SGHRS and YFSETQ. Trimming removed 0 bases from V and 0 bases from J, with 5 bases in between. The CDR3 runs 14 residues. Drawing the rest from reference TRBV5-1 and TRBJ2-3, the complete variable domain is KAGVTQTPRYLIKTRGQQVTLSCSPISGHRSVSWYQQTPGQGLQFLFEYFSETQRNKGNFPGRFSGRQFSNSRSEMNVSTLELGDSALYLCASSLASSTDTQYFGPGTRLTVL.

This chain connects TRBV28 to TRBJ2-3; 8 positions agree with TRBD2. V lost 6 bases and J lost 3; bases outside the gene matches: 8. The CDR3 is 15 residues long. Looked up from germline, CDR1 is MDHEN and CDR2 is SYDVKM. The CDR3 reads CASRGSGGGTDTQYF. The CDR3 DNA reads as TGTGCCAGCAGGGGGAGCGGGGGAGGGACAGATACGCAGTATTTT.